The T cell receptor beta chain described here comes from a study of T cells in Graves' hyperthyroidism and ophthalmopathy (dated by TCRdb to between 2018 and 2021). A note on the overall study: Peripheral blood was sampled at the time of initial diagnosis, prior to any treatment. To identify TCR V-J signatures that set the groups apart, the researchers used a discovery cohort of 100 patients, made up of roughly 45 with Graves' ophthalmopathy and around 58 with stable Graves' hyperthyroidism. An independent validation cohort of fewer than 20 hyperthyroidism patients and some 15 patients who later progressed to ophthalmopathy tested prospective prediction of ophthalmopathy. The 90 or so discovery patients were randomly split 7:3 into training and test sets. In about 6 Graves' hyperthyroidism patients, the study also compared T-cell repertoires from thyroid tissue with T-cell repertoires from blood. Once sampling was done, hyperthyroidism patients were given methimazole at a starting dose of 30 mg daily, whereas ophthalmopathy patients were given high-dose intravenous methylprednisolone. TCR Vbeta CDR3 sequencing of 120 to 150 peripheral blood samples (under 45 ophthalmopathy, 75 hyperthyroidism and approximately 17 progressor patients) is reported in the paper. What the authors observed across the whole study: Sample size was not statistically predetermined, and blinding of investigators to group allocation was not performed. During validation, the model predicted progression to ophthalmopathy a median of approximately six months ahead of onset, with 60% to 71% sensitivity and 72.22% specificity. In cross-validation, a model built on a 13 V-J signature told ophthalmopathy apart from stable hyperthyroidism with about 90% sensitivity and roughly 82% specificity, and in testing the same model reached 80%/75%. Most expanded thyroid clonotypes (frequency above 0.001) were also detected in blood, suggesting blood repertoires may reflect thyroid immune responses.

Graves' hyperthyroidism was defined as stable when no progression to ophthalmopathy occurred over 18 months of follow-up. The hyperthyroidism patients were between 18 and 65 years old and newly diagnosed, with a disease duration of less than 2 months. The study excluded patients with uncontrolled infections, other autoimmune diseases, pregnancy or lactation. Diagnoses were based on clinical symptoms, serum thyroxine and TRAb, thyroid ultrasound and orbital computed tomography. Ficoll-Paque density gradient centrifugation was used to isolate PBMCs from approximately 11 ml of fresh peripheral blood. Total RNA was extracted using Trizol reagent, and RNA quality was assessed on an Agilent 2100 Bioanalyzer. TCR beta CDR3 regions were amplified from RNA transcripts. The TCR CDR3 was subjected to a first round of RT-PCR using the HTBI primer set and the Qiagen OneStep RT-PCR kit. A second multiplex PCR round built the libraries, followed by size selection and purification. Paired-end sequencing of the libraries was performed with 100 bp reads on an Illumina HiSeq2000. The study's own analysis went as follows. Raw data were processed with SOAPnuke, discarding reads with adapters, uncalled bases, mean Phred below 15, or no exact constant-primer or identifier match. COPE v1.2.5 was used to merge the high-quality paired reads, and each unique nucleotide sequence was defined as a clonotype. MiTCR v1.1 was used to align the clonotypes against IMGT TRBV, TRBD and TRBJ reference segments. Analysis was restricted to V-J combinations with a frequency above 0.0001, which covered 99.2% of repertoires. A TCS score was defined as the ratio of F50 (clonal expansion) to E x V (chaos), with BLOSUM62-based TCRdist applied between CDR3 peptides within each V-J. Welch's t-statistics and random forest reduced roughly 530 V-J features to 10 to 15, which were used in a naive Bayes classifier (R e1071). Clones were called with MiXCR by TCRdb after fastp trimmed the public reads at Q25, and only in-frame beta chains were retained. Each record represents a unique CDR3 protein, reported with the most common genes and DNA among its rows. The V and J calls and clone size are TCRdb's, not the authors'. In this sample the table shows a few hundred thousand distinct CDR3 sequences, about 20% of which occur a single time. The top ten clonotypes cover approximately 49% of the sample.

This clonotype has at least ten counts. Its recognized antigen is unknown. One base away there is no much larger clone; base qualities are not given. CDR1 SGHVS and CDR2 FNYEAQ are derived from the germline V gene. The CDR3 covers 12 residues, taking in both the cysteine and the phenylalanine. Only the CDR3 portion is preserved as DNA: 36 bases, with reading frame beginning at the first base. V and J lose 5 bases and 8 bases, and a span of 11 bases separates them. In this chain, TRBV7-6 is recombined with TRBJ2-3; TRBD1 might be the D gene, on 6 matching bases. The sequence was obtained from a woman aged 45-60 years with Graves' hyperthyroidism. The sequencing input was blood. The DNA is as follows: TGTGCCAGCAGCCCAACAGGGAGTACGCAGTATTTT. It specifies CASSPTGSTQYF.